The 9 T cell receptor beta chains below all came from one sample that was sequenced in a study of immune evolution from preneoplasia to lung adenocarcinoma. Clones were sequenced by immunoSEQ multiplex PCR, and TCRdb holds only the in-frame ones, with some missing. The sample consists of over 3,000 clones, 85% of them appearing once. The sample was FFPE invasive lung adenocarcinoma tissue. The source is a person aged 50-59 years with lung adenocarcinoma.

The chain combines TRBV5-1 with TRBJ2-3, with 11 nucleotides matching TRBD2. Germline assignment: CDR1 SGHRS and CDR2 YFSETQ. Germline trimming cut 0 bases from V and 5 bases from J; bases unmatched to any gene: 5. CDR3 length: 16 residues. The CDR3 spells CASSLAVSGGGDTQYF. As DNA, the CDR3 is TGCGCCAGCAGCTTGGCCGTTAGCGGGGGGGGAGATACGCAGTATTTT.

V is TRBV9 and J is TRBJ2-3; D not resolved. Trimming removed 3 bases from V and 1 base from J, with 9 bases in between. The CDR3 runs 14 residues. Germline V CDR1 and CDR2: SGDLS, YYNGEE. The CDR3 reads CASSGRTRTDTQYF. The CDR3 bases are TGTGCCAGCAGCGGCAGAACTCGCACAGATACGCAGTATTTT.

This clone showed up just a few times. This chain's CDR3 is CASSSKTGGALETQYF. CDR3 bases: TGTGCCAGCAGTTCAAAGACAGGGGGCGCCTTGGAGACCCAGTACTTC. The chain recombines TRBV28 with TRBJ2-5; 10 bases map to TRBD1. CDR3 length equals 16 residues. Germline CDR1 MDHEN, CDR2 SYDVKM. Trimming at V came to 4 bases and at J to 5 bases, leaving 10 bases not matched to a gene. The entire variable domain, with the rest obtained from reference TRBV28 and TRBJ2-5, is as follows: DVKVTQSSRYLVKRTGEKVFLECVQDMDHENMFWYRQDPGLGLRLIYFSYDVKMKEKGDIPEGYSVSREKKERFSLILESASTNQTSMYLCASSSKTGGALETQYFGPGTRLLVL.

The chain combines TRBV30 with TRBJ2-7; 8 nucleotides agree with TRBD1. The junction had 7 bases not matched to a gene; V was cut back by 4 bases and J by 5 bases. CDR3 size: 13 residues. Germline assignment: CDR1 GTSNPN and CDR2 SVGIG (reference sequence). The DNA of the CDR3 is TGTGCCTGGACTCGACAGGGGCCCCACGAGCAGTACTTC. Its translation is CAWTRQGPHEQYF.

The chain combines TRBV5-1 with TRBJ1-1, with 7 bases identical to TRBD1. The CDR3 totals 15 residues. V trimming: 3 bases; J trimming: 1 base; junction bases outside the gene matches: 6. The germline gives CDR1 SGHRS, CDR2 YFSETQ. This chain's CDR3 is CASSSGTVTNTEAFF. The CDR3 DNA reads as TGCGCCAGCAGCTCCGGGACAGTCACGAACACTGAAGCTTTCTTT.

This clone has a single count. CDR3 sequence (DNA): TGTGCCAGCAGTTCCGGGACAGGGGACTATAGCAATCAGCCCCAGCATTTT. It translates to CASSSGTGDYSNQPQHF. This chain joins TRBV28 and TRBJ1-5, with 10 bases that match TRBD1. Germline V gene sequence: CDR1 MDHEN, CDR2 SYDVKM. The CDR3 covers 17 residues. The ends lost 4 bases at V and 0 bases at J; junction bases unmatched: 6.

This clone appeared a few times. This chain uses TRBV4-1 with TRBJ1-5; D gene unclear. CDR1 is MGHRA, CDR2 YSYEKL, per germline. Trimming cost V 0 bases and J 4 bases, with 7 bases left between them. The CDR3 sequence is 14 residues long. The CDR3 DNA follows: TGCGCCAGCAGCCAAGAACAGACTAATCAGCCCCAGCATTTT. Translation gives CASSQEQTNQPQHF.

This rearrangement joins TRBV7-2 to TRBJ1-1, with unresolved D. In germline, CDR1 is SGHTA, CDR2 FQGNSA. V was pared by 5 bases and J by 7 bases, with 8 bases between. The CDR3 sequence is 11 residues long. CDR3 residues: CASSQRVEAFF. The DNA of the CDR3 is TGTGCCAGCAGCCAGCGGGTTGAAGCTTTCTTT.

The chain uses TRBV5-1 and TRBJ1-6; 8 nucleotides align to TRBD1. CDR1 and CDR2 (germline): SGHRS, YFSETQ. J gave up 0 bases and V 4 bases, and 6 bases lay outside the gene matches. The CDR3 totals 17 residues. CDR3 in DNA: TGCGCCAGCAGCGGAGGGGACAGGAGCTCCTATAATTCACCCCTCCACTTT. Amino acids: CASSGGDRSSYNSPLHF.